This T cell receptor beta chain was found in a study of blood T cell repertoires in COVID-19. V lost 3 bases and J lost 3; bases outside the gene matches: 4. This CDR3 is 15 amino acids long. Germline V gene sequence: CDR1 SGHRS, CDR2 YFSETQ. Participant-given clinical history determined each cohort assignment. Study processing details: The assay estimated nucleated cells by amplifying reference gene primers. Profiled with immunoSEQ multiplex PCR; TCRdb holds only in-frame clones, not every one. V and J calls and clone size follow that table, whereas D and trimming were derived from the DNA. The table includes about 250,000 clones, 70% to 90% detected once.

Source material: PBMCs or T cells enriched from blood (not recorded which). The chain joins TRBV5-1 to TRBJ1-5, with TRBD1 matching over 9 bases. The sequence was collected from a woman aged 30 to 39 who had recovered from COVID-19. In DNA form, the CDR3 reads TGCGCCAGCAGCTCCGGGACAGGGAACAATCAGCCCCAGCATTTT. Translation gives CASSSGTGNNQPQHF.